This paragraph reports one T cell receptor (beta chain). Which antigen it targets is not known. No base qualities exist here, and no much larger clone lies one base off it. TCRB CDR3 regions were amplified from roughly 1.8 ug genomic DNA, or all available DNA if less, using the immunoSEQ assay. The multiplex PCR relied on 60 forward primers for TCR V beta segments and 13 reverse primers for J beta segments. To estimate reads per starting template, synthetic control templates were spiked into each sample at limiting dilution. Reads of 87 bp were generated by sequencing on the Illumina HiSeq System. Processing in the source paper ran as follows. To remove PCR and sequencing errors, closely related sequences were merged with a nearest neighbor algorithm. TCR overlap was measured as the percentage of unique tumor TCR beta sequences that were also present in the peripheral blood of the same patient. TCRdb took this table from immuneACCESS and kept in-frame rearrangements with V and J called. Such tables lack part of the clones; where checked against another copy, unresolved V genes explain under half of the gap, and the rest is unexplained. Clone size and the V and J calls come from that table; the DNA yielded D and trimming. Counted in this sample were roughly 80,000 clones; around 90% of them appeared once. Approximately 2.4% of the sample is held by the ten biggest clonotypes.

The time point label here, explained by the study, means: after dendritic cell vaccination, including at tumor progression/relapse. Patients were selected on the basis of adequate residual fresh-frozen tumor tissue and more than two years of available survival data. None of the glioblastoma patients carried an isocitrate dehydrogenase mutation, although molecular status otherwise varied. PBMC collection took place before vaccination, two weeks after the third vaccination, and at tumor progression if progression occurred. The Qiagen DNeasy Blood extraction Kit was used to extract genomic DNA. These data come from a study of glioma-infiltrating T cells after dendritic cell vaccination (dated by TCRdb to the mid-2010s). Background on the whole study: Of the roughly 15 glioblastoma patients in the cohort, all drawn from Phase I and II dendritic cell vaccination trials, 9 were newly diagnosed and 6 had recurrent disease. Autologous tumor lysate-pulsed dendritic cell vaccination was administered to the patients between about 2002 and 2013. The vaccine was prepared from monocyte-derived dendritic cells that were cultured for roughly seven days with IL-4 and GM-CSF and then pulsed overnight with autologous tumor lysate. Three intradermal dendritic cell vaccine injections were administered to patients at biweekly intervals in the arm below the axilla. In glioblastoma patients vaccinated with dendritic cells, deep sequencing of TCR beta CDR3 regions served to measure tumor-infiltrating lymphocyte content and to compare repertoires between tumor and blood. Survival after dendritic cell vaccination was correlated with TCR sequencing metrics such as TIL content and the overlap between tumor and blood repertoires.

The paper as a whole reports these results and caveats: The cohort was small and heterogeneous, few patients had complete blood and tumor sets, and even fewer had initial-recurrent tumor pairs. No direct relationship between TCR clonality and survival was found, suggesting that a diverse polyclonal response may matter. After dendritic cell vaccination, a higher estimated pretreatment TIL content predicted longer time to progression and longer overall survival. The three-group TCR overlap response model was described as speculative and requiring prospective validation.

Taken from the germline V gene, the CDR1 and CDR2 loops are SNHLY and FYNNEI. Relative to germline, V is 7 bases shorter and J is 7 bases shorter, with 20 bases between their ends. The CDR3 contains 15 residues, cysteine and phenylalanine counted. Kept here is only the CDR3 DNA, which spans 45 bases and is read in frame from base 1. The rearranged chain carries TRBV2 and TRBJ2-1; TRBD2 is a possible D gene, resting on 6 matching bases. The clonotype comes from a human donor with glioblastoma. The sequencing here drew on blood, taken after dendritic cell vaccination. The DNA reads TGTGCCAGCATGGCGGGGCGGGGTTATGGTAATGAGCAGTTCTTC. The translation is CASMAGRGYGNEQFF.